This T cell receptor (beta chain) is from a study of blood T cell repertoires in COVID-19. Study as a whole: COVID-19 samples from acute and convalescent phases originated in the United States, Italy and Spain. The cDNA or gDNA used as material had been derived from T cells, B-cell-depleted T cells, or PBMCs.

Per the study methods: Amplification of reference gene primers was used by the study to estimate nucleated cell counts. Using immunoSEQ multiplex PCR, the repertoire was profiled, and TCRdb retains in-frame clones only, with some absent. That table gives V, J and clone size, and the DNA gave D and trimming. This sample has around 68,000 clones, with around 80% found just once. There are 13 residues in the CDR3. V lost 7 bases, J lost 7 bases, and 16 bases lay in between. CDR1 and CDR2 (germline): SNHLY, FYNNEI. This receptor was identified in a human donor in a cohort sampled during active COVID-19. Material for sequencing was peripheral blood. The V gene is TRBV2, the J gene TRBJ1-1, with D possibly being TRBD1 (5 bases). In DNA form, the CDR3 reads TGTGCCAGCACCCTGGGGGGGGTAGGTGAAGCTTTCTTT. Encoded protein: CASTLGGVGEAFF.